The rows below give T cell receptor beta chains drawn from one sample of a study of cytomegalovirus exposure and HLA in healthy donors. Clones were read by immunoSEQ multiplex PCR, and TCRdb kept only the in-frame ones, dropping some. Here the sample table reports about 110,000 clones. Sequencing was done on a sample of PBMCs. The source is a man aged 45-65 years in good health and CMV-seronegative. CDR3s include the opening cysteine and the closing phenylalanine or tryptophan. The D gene is left open where the match is weak.

-	TRBV9	TRBJ1-3	14	CASRGAGSRNTIYF	TGTGCCAGCAGGGGAGCGGGCTCCAGAAACACCATATATTTT
TRBD1	TRBV13	TRBJ2-5	15	CASSKGQGQDETQYF	TGTGCCAGCAGCAAGGGACAGGGGCAGGACGAGACCCAGTACTTC
-	TRBV4-2	TRBJ1-2	16	CASSQLRERGNYGYTF	TGTGCCAGCAGCCAGTTGCGGGAAAGGGGTAACTATGGCTACACCTTC
-	TRBV25-1	TRBJ2-7	13	CASTRTGTYEQYF	TGTGCCAGCACCCGCACAGGGACCTACGAGCAGTACTTC
-	TRBV9	TRBJ2-7	15	CASSGGERSSYEQYF	TGTGCCAGCAGCGGGGGGGAGAGGAGCTCCTACGAGCAGTACTTC
-	TRBV6-6	TRBJ1-2	15	CASSLASQGVYGYTF	TGTGCCAGCAGTTTGGCATCCCAAGGGGTCTATGGCTACACCTTC
-	TRBV18	TRBJ2-1	17	CASSPPNRQPQGNEQFF	TGTGCCAGCTCACCACCTAATCGGCAGCCCCAGGGCAATGAGCAGTTCTTC
-	TRBV4-2	TRBJ1-5	15	CASSQDLTAGQPQHF	TGTGCCAGCAGCCAAGATTTAACGGCGGGTCAGCCCCAGCATTTT
-	TRBV12-5	TRBJ2-3	13	CASGLIGTDTQYF	TGTGCTAGTGGTTTGATCGGCACAGATACGCAGTATTTT
-	TRBV7-9	TRBJ1-1	13	CASLGERNTEAFF	TGTGCCAGTCTCGGGGAGCGGAACACTGAAGCTTTCTTT
-	TRBV7-6	TRBJ1-1	16	CASSSPGGAWNTEAFF	TGTGCCAGCAGCTCCCCCGGGGGGGCTTGGAACACTGAAGCTTTCTTT
-	TRBV25-1	TRBJ1-1	12	CASRGGNTEAFF	TGTGCCAGTCGGGGGGGGAACACTGAAGCTTTCTTT
-	TRBV2	TRBJ1-5	13	CASSDLSNQPQHF	TGTGCCAGCAGTGATTTAAGCAATCAGCCCCAGCATTTT
TRBD1	TRBV18	TRBJ1-1	15	CASSSINRGNTEAFF	TGTGCCAGCTCATCTATTAACAGGGGGAACACTGAAGCTTTCTTT
TRBD1	TRBV15	TRBJ1-1	15	CATSRDPGRGFFAFF	TGTGCCACCAGCAGAGATCCGGGCAGGGGGTTCTTTGCTTTCTTT
-	TRBV7-8	TRBJ2-1	15	CASSYRGGSYNEQFF	TGTGCCAGCAGCTATAGAGGGGGCTCCTACAATGAGCAGTTCTTC
TRBD1	TRBV29-1	TRBJ1-2	14	CSVVQGIANYGYTF	TGCAGCGTTGTACAGGGGATAGCTAACTATGGCTACACCTTC
-	TRBV11-3	TRBJ2-5	14	CASSLVLASETQYF	TGTGCCAGCAGCTTAGTGCTGGCTTCGGAGACCCAGTACTTC
TRBD2	TRBV5-1	TRBJ2-3	14	CASSLAGSGTFRYF	TGCGCCAGCAGCTTGGCCGGGAGCGGGACTTTCAGATATTTT
-	TRBV9	TRBJ1-4	15	CASSVGSGSNEKLFF	TGTGCCAGCAGCGTAGGGTCGGGGTCTAATGAAAAACTGTTTTTT
-	TRBV5-1	TRBJ1-3	12	CASREPGNTIYF	TGCGCCAGCAGGGAGCCTGGAAACACCATATATTTT
-	TRBV30	TRBJ1-1	13	CAWEKTGYTEAFF	TGTGCCTGGGAGAAAACAGGGTACACTGAAGCTTTCTTT
TRBD2	TRBV11-2	TRBJ2-1	16	CASSFTTSGPSPEQFF	TGTGCCAGCAGCTTCACGACTAGCGGACCCTCCCCTGAGCAGTTCTTC
-	TRBV11-2	TRBJ2-7	17	CASSGGLGRSFRNEQYF	TGTGCCAGCAGCGGGGGCTTAGGGCGAAGTTTCCGGAACGAGCAGTACTTC
TRBD1	TRBV7-3	TRBJ1-2	14	CASSLGPDRAGYTF	TGTGCCAGCAGCTTAGGCCCTGACAGGGCGGGCTACACCTTC
TRBD1	TRBV9	TRBJ2-7	17	CASSSHDRGPSSYEQYF	TGTGCCAGCAGCTCCCACGACAGGGGCCCATCCTCCTACGAGCAGTACTTC
-	TRBV4-3	TRBJ2-7	15	CASSQEAGYSYEQYF	TGCGCCAGCAGCCAAGAGGCAGGGTATAGCTACGAGCAGTACTTC
-	TRBV7-2	TRBJ1-5	13	CASSLLLDQPQHF	TGTGCCAGCAGCTTACTCCTTGATCAGCCCCAGCATTTT
TRBD1	TRBV19	TRBJ2-1	18	CASSLGQGAQIKYSEQFF	TGTGCCAGTAGTTTGGGACAGGGGGCGCAGATTAAGTACAGTGAGCAGTTCTTC
-	TRBV7-2	TRBJ2-5	13	CASSLGAKETQYF	TGTGCCAGCAGCTTAGGGGCCAAGGAGACCCAGTACTTC
TRBD1	TRBV9	TRBJ2-7	15	CASSEGQGAAYEQYF	TGTGCCAGCAGCGAGGGACAGGGTGCGGCCTACGAGCAGTACTTC
TRBD1	TRBV11-2	TRBJ1-1	18	CASSLVLGQGRARTEAFF	TGTGCCAGCAGCTTAGTATTGGGACAGGGGAGAGCAAGGACTGAAGCTTTCTTT
TRBD2	TRBV29-1	TRBJ2-7	16	CSAATLAGGNVVAVYF	TGCAGCGCTGCGACCTTAGCGGGAGGGAATGTAGTCGCCGTGTACTTC
TRBD1	TRBV6-5	TRBJ2-7	12	CASRGQAYEQYF	TGTGCCAGCAGAGGACAGGCCTACGAGCAGTACTTC
TRBD1	TRBV5-4	TRBJ1-2	14	CASSLTGGYYGYTF	TGTGCCAGCAGCTTGACAGGGGGTTACTATGGCTACACCTTC
-	TRBV13	TRBJ1-3	14	CASSRGIYGNTIYF	TGTGCCAGCAGCCGAGGTATTTACGGAAACACCATATATTTT
TRBD2	TRBV11-3	TRBJ2-7	14	CASSPTSGTYEQYF	TGTGCCAGCAGCCCCACTAGCGGGACATACGAGCAGTACTTC
-	TRBV5-1	TRBJ2-2	15	CASSLAAEPRGELFF	TGCGCCAGCAGCTTGGCCGCGGAACCACGGGGGGAGCTGTTTTTT
TRBD1	TRBV6-5	TRBJ1-2	14	CASSYRTGGSGYTF	TGTGCCAGCAGTTATCGGACAGGGGGAAGCGGCTACACCTTC
-	TRBV13	TRBJ1-4	15	CASSSVRGIDEKLFF	TGTGCCAGCAGCTCTGTTCGGGGTATCGATGAAAAACTGTTTTTT
TRBD2	TRBV9	TRBJ2-5	18	CASTPRGTSGGAQETQYF	TGTGCCAGCACCCCTCGGGGGACTAGCGGGGGGGCCCAAGAGACCCAGTACTTC
-	TRBV10-3	TRBJ1-6	14	CATADRPGNSPLHF	TGTGCCACTGCCGACAGGCCAGGGAATTCACCCCTCCACTTT
-	TRBV19	TRBJ2-2	16	CASSIDSGTWTGELFF	TGTGCCAGTAGTATAGACAGCGGGACATGGACCGGGGAGCTGTTTTTT
TRBD2	TRBV6-1	TRBJ2-1	14	CASRSGRYYNEQFF	TGTGCCAGCAGAAGCGGGAGATACTACAATGAGCAGTTCTTC
-	TRBV21-1	TRBJ1-5	16	CASSKVTGASNQPQHF	TGTGCCAGCAGCAAAGTTACAGGGGCCAGCAATCAGCCCCAGCATTTT
-	TRBV6-1	TRBJ1-5	13	CASRLSGIQPQHF	TGTGCCAGCAGGTTGTCGGGGATCCAGCCCCAGCATTTT
TRBD1	TRBV18	TRBJ2-1	14	CASSPDRGSVEQFF	TGTGCCAGCTCACCGGACAGGGGGTCGGTTGAGCAGTTCTTC
-	TRBV6-5	TRBJ1-2	13	CASRGLRHYGYTF	TGTGCCAGCAGGGGGCTGCGACACTATGGCTACACCTTC
-	TRBV7-7	TRBJ1-1	13	CASSLESGTEAFF	TGTGCTAGCAGCTTAGAGTCGGGGACTGAAGCTTTCTTT
-	TRBV15	TRBJ2-7	15	CATSRGTSATYEQYF	TGTGCCACCAGCAGGGGGACTTCTGCTACCTACGAGCAGTACTTC
-	TRBV7-6	TRBJ2-7	15	CASSLDPSPRGEQYF	TGTGCCAGCAGCTTAGACCCGAGCCCGAGAGGCGAGCAGTACTTC
TRBD1	TRBV7-7	TRBJ2-1	13	CASSLTGYNEQFF	TGTGCTAGCAGCCTGACAGGGTACAATGAGCAGTTCTTC
TRBD1	TRBV11-3	TRBJ2-1	16	CASSLGGHRGGNEQFF	TGTGCCAGCAGCTTAGGGGGCCACAGGGGCGGTAATGAGCAGTTCTTC
TRBD1	TRBV19	TRBJ1-4	14	CASSTQGFGEKLFF	TGTGCCAGTAGTACACAGGGGTTTGGTGAAAAACTGTTTTTT
-	TRBV15	TRBJ1-2	12	CATAGGSYGYTF	TGTGCCACCGCGGGGGGAAGCTATGGCTACACCTTC
TRBD1	TRBV19	TRBJ2-3	14	CASTPRGRTDTQYF	TGTGCCAGTACCCCAAGGGGGCGTACAGATACGCAGTATTTT
-	TRBV5-4	TRBJ2-5	15	CASSPAPPGQETQYF	TGTGCCAGCAGCCCTGCCCCCCCAGGCCAAGAGACCCAGTACTTC